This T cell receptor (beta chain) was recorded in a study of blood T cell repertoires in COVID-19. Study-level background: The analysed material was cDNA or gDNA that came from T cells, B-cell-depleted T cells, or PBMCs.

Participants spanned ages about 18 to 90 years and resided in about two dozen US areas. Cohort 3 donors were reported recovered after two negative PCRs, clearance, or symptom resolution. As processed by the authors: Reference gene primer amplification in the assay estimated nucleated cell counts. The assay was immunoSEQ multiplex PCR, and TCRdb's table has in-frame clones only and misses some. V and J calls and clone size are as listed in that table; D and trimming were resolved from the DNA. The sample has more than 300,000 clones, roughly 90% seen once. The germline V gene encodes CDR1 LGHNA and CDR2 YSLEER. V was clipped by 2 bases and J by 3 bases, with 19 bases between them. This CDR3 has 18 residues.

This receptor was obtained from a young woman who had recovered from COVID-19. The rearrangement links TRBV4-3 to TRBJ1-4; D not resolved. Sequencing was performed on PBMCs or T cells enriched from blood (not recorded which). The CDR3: CASSQSSGFGRPNEKLFF. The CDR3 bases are TGCGCCAGCAGCCAATCCTCCGGGTTTGGTCGTCCTAATGAAAAACTGTTTTTT.